These 17 T cell receptor beta chains were sequenced from one sample in a study of T-cell reconstitution after alpha-beta-depleted transplantation in children listed by TCRdb under 2016. Libraries came from PCR. The sequencer was an Illumina HiSeq 2500. Molecular barcoding was employed in the preparation of TCR libraries, with unique molecular identifiers being used to normalize TCRbeta repertoire quantification. TCRdb's own reprocessing of the public reads used fastp at Q25 and MiXCR and kept productive beta chains. Every distinct CDR3 protein forms one entry, paired with its most common genes and DNA. The sample table records 200,000 to 250,000 distinct CDR3 sequences; roughly 10% of these occur just once. Around 6.2% of the sample lies in the top ten. Sequencing was performed on PBMCs from the stem cell graft donor, taken from the stem cell graft. The receptors were gathered from a human donor who donated a stem cell graft to a child with acute lymphoblastic leukemia.

The rearrangement joins TRBV5-1 to TRBJ2-7; possible D gene TRBD2, 5 bases. V was cut by 6 bases and J by 0 bases, with 16 bases left in between. This CDR3 region has 15 residues. The germline V gene has CDR1 SGHRS and CDR2 YFSETQ. Here the CDR3 reads CASKEATPPSYEQYF. In DNA form, the CDR3 reads TGCGCCAGCAAGGAGGCCACGCCGCCCTCCTACGAGCAGTACTTC.

This clonotype has at least ten counts. The chain recombines TRBV11-3 with TRBJ1-4; D unclear. The CDR3 length is 16 residues. Germline V lookup: CDR1 SGHNT, CDR2 YENEEA. V lost 2 bases and J lost 0, with 10 bases in between. The CDR3: CASSLSGITTNEKLFF. For the CDR3, the DNA is TGTGCCAGCAGCTTAAGTGGGATCACAACTAATGAAAAACTGTTTTTT. The whole variable domain, remainder taken from reference TRBV11-3 and TRBJ1-4, is EAGVVQSPRYKIIEKKQPVAFWCNPISGHNTLYWYLQNLGQGPELLIRYENEEAVDDSQLPKDRFSAERLKGVDSTLKIQPAELGDSAVYLCASSLSGITTNEKLFFGSGTQLSVL.

This clonotype came up a few times. The rearrangement joins TRBV6-2 or TRBV6-3 to TRBJ1-5; TRBD1 might be the D (5 bases). Trimming cost V 4 bases and J 0 bases, with 7 bases left between them. The CDR3 loop spans 14 amino acids. Germline values: CDR1 MNHEY, CDR2 SVGEGT. This CDR3 reads CASSFGHSNQPQHF. CDR3 DNA: TGTGCCAGCAGTTTTGGACATAGCAATCAGCCCCAGCATTTT.

Many counts were recorded for this clonotype. The V call is TRBV10-3, the J call TRBJ2-2; tentatively, D is TRBD1 (6 bases). Germline-derived CDR1 and CDR2 are ENHRY and SYGVKD. Between the trimmed V and J ends, which lost 6 bases and 8 bases, there was a span of 13 bases. The CDR3 is 13 amino acids. This CDR3 reads CAIRTRTEGELFF. The CDR3 DNA sequence: TGTGCCATCAGGACCCGGACAGAAGGGGAGCTGTTTTTT.

This clonotype was detected many times. The chain joins TRBV15 to TRBJ1-4; D unclear. V dropped 5 bases and J dropped 7 bases, with 17 bases sitting between them. The CDR3 sequence is 15 residues long. Germline V gene data show CDR1 as LNHNV and CDR2 as YYDKDF (reference sequence). The CDR3 protein is CATSSRDGPGEKLFF. The CDR3 DNA is TGTGCCACCAGCTCACGGGATGGGCCGGGTGAAAAACTGTTTTTT.

The CDR3 spells CASSRGQGSTGELFF. CDR3 DNA: TGTGCCAGCAGCCGCGGACAGGGGAGCACCGGGGAGCTGTTTTTT. V and J are TRBV14 and TRBJ2-2, with TRBD1 identical over 9 bases. Trimming at V came to 4 bases and at J to 4 bases, leaving 4 bases not matched to a gene. This CDR3 has 15 amino acids. The V gene's germline CDR1 is SGHDN and CDR2 FVKESK.

V gene TRBV5-1 combines with J gene TRBJ2-1, with D possibly matching TRBD2 (6 bases). V was pared by 0 bases and J by 4 bases, with 14 bases between. Per the germline V gene, CDR1 is SGHRS and CDR2 is YFSETQ. The length of the CDR3 is 16 residues. CDR3 loop: CASSLEQRRVYNEQFF. Here the CDR3 DNA reads TGCGCCAGCAGCTTGGAGCAGCGGAGGGTATACAATGAGCAGTTCTTC.

The V and J genes are TRBV25-1 and TRBJ1-1; D is perhaps TRBD1 (5 bases). Germline V gene data show CDR1 as MGHDK and CDR2 as SYGVNS. There are 14 residues in the CDR3. V dropped 6 bases and J dropped 5 bases, with 16 bases sitting between them. CDR3 residues: CASSGRAGKTEAFF. The DNA of the CDR3 is TGTGCCAGCAGCGGAAGAGCAGGGAAGACTGAAGCTTTCTTT.

The chain joins TRBV5-1 to TRBJ2-3; D tentatively reads TRBD1 or TRBD2 (5 bases each). V lost 4 bases, J lost 4 bases, and 13 bases lay in between. The CDR3 loop spans 14 amino acids. Per the germline V gene, CDR1 is SGHRS and CDR2 is YFSETQ. The CDR3 bases are TGCGCCAGCAGCCCCGGTGAGGGGTCAGATACGCAGTATTTT. Protein product: CASSPGEGSDTQYF.

This clonotype was seen more than once but under ten times. V gene TRBV5-8 combines with J gene TRBJ2-7; maybe TRBD2 (6 bases). Germline V gives CDR1 SGHTS, CDR2 YDEGEE. The V end lost 6 bases, the J end lost 5 bases, and 15 bases lay between the germline ends. The CDR3 consists of 13 residues. The CDR3 loop reads CASILFGGNEQYF. CDR3 bases: TGTGCCAGCATCCTGTTCGGGGGAAACGAGCAGTACTTC. Combining the CDR3 with reference TRBV5-8 and TRBJ2-7 gives the whole variable domain EAGVTQSPTHLIKTRGQQATLRCSPISGHTSVYWYQQALGLGLQFLLWYDEGEERNRGNFPPRFSGRQFPNYSSELNVNALELEDSALYLCASILFGGNEQYFGPGTRLTVT.

The rearrangement uses TRBV5-1 and TRBJ2-5; D is undetermined. There are 14 residues in the CDR3. Germline lookup yields CDR1 SGHRS and CDR2 YFSETQ. Trimming removed 7 bases at V and 5 bases at J, with 18 bases between. The CDR3 sequence is CASHLGSSQETQYF. The CDR3 DNA follows: TGCGCCAGCCACCTGGGTTCCAGCCAGGAGACCCAGTACTTC.

The chain combines TRBV29-1 with TRBJ2-5; 8 nucleotides agree with TRBD1. Germline assignment: CDR1 SQVTM and CDR2 ANQGSEA. CDR3 length: 14 residues. With V trimmed by 3 bases and J by 5 bases, 8 bases remained unmatched. CDR3 sequence reads: CSVDSGGRGETQYF. CDR3 nucleotide sequence: TGCAGCGTTGACTCAGGGGGCCGAGGGGAGACCCAGTACTTC.

This clonotype was recorded at least ten times. The chain is built from TRBV7-2 and TRBJ2-2; weak D call: TRBD2 (5 bases). V lost 5 bases, J lost 0 bases, and 10 bases lay in between. Germline V lookup: CDR1 SGHTA, CDR2 FQGNSA. The CDR3 is made up of 15 amino acids. CDR3 in amino acids: CASSLDGTNTGELFF. CDR3 sequence (DNA): TGTGCCAGCAGCCTCGACGGGACGAACACCGGGGAGCTGTTTTTT.

The chain is built from TRBV4-2 and TRBJ2-1; possibly TRBD1 for D (6 bases). The V and J ends lost 4 bases and 2 bases respectively, with 33 bases between them. This CDR3 has 22 residues. Germline CDR1 and CDR2: LGHNA and YNFKEQ. CDR3 bases: TGTGCCAGCAGCCCCAAAGGAGTCATCGGGACAAGGAAAGGTGATGCCTACAATGAGCAGTTCTTC. Encoded protein: CASSPKGVIGTRKGDAYNEQFF.

This clonotype appeared many times. The V call is TRBV13, the J call TRBJ2-3, with 11 bases matching TRBD2. Germline CDR1 and CDR2: PRHDT and FYEKMQ (reference sequence). The J segment lost 2 bases and the V segment lost 5 bases, leaving 6 bases of the junction unmatched. The CDR3 loop spans 16 amino acids. CDR3 sequence: CASSEGTSGYTDTQYF. The CDR3 DNA follows: TGTGCCAGCAGCGAGGGGACTAGCGGATACACAGATACGCAGTATTTT.

This clonotype has a count of ten or more. The chain combines TRBV5-8 with TRBJ2-5; the match to TRBD2 covers 14 bases. V dropped 4 bases and J dropped 3; count of bases not matched to a gene: 8. Germline CDR1 and CDR2: SGHTS and YDEGEE. The CDR3 consists of 17 residues. CDR3 DNA sequence: TGTGCCAGCAGCAAGGGACTAGCGGGGGCTCGGAAAGAGACCCAGTACTTC. This sequence encodes CASSKGLAGARKETQYF.

The rearrangement links TRBV12-3 or TRBV12-4 to TRBJ2-7; D is possibly TRBD1 (7 bases). This CDR3 comprises 13 residues. The ends were cut back, 4 bases at V and 3 bases at J, with 10 bases in the middle. CDR3: CASSWRGLYEQYF. CDR3 nucleotide sequence: TGTGCCAGCAGTTGGAGGGGGCTCTACGAGCAGTACTTC.